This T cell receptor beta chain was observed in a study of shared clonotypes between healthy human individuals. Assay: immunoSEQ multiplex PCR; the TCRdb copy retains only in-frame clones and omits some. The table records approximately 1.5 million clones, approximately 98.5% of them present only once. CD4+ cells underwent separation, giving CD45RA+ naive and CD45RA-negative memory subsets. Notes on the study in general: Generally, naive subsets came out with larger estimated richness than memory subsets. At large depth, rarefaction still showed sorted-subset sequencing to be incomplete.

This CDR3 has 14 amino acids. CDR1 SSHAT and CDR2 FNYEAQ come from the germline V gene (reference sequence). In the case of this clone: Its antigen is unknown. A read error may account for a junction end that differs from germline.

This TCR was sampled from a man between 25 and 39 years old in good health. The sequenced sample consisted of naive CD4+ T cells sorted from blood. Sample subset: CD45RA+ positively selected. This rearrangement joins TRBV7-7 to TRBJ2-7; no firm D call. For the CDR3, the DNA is TGTGCTAGCAGCTTGGAACAGTCATCCTACGAGCAGTACTTC. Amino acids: CASSLEQSSYEQYF.